This T cell receptor beta chain was documented in a study of blood T cell repertoires in COVID-19. Study at large: COVID-19 samples, acute and convalescent, were from the United States, Italy and Spain.

The CDR3 sequence is 12 residues long. Trimming left V 3 bases short and J 8 bases short, with 10 bases between. From germline, CDR1 is MGHRA and CDR2 YSYEKL. Sequenced by immunoSEQ multiplex PCR; TCRdb stores in-frame clones only, minus some. Of about 140,000 clones listed, about 82% are singletons. Input material: peripheral blood. The genes are TRBV4-1 and TRBJ1-1; D is unresolved. The receptor comes from a woman at least 80 years old with active or convalescent COVID-19. CDR3 bases: TGCGCCAGCAGCCATTCAGGCATCGAAGCTTTCTTT. Protein: CASSHSGIEAFF.